These 8 T cell receptor beta chains were all obtained from the same sample, sequenced in a study of shared clonotypes between healthy human individuals (dated by TCRdb to the early 2020s). CD8 naive samples were CD45RO-negative cells positively selected for CCR7, giving a CD45RA+CCR7+ population that excluded TemRA cells. The protocol used for the library was the immunoSEQ multiplex PCR assay. The table was pulled from immuneACCESS by TCRdb, which kept in-frame rearrangements only. Such tables lose some clones; where checked, under half of the loss comes from unresolved V genes, and the rest has no known cause. This sample gives about 2 million clones in total; about 95% of them show up just once. Around 1.1% of the sample goes to the ten largest clones. What was sequenced was naive CD8+ T cells sorted from blood. In the paper's terms, the cell subset or site label means: CD45RA+CCR7+. The receptors come from a man younger than 30 in good health.

The genes are TRBV28 and TRBJ2-5; 7 bases match TRBD2. Unmatched junction bases numbered 11, after V lost 5 bases and J lost 5 bases. CDR1 is MDHEN and CDR2 is SYDVKM in the germline V gene. The CDR3 spans 15 residues. In DNA, the CDR3 is TGTGCCAGCAGTCTCCTTTCCGGGGGGATGGAGACCCAGTACTTC. It translates to CASSLLSGGMETQYF.

This rearrangement joins TRBV4-3 to TRBJ1-1, with D maybe TRBD1 (6 bases). The CDR3 extends over 13 amino acids. V dropped 2 bases and J dropped 4 bases, with 8 bases sitting between them. The V gene's germline CDR1 is LGHNA and CDR2 YSLEER. CDR3 DNA sequence: TGCGCCAGCAGCCAAACAGGGACCACTGAAGCTTTCTTT. This codes for CASSQTGTTEAFF.

In DNA form, the CDR3 reads TGTGCCAGCAGCTTCGGGGGACTAGTCAATGAGCAGTTCTTC. Its protein is CASSFGGLVNEQFF. The chain is built from TRBV5-4 and TRBJ2-1, with 8 positions matching TRBD2. Germline-derived CDR1 and CDR2 are SGHNT and YYREEE (reference sequence). V was pared by 2 bases and J by 6 bases, with 4 bases of the junction left unmatched. The CDR3 totals 14 residues. Looking up the rest from reference TRBV5-4 and TRBJ2-1 gives the full variable domain: ETGVTQSPTHLIKTRGQQVTLRCSSQSGHNTVSWYQQALGQGPQFIFQYYREEENGRGNFPPRFSGLQFPNYSSELNVNALELDDSALYLCASSFGGLVNEQFFGPGTRLTVL.

V usage is TRBV13 and J usage is TRBJ2-1; D is uncertain. The CDR3 length is 13 residues. Germline V gene data show CDR1 as PRHDT and CDR2 as FYEKMQ (reference sequence). Trimming removed 4 bases from V and 4 bases from J, with 8 bases in between. CDR3 coding DNA: TGTGCCAGCAGCTCGACCCTGTACAATGAGCAGTTCTTC. This sequence encodes CASSSTLYNEQFF.

The CDR3 region is CASSPGFLELFF. The CDR3 DNA reads as TGTGCCAGTAGTCCGGGATTTCTAGAGCTGTTTTTT. The V call is TRBV19, the J call TRBJ2-2, with a weak D call TRBD2 (5 bases). Trimming removed 5 bases at V and 11 bases at J, with 12 bases between. CDR1 is LNHDA and CDR2 is SQIVND in the germline V gene (reference sequence). This CDR3 is 12 amino acids long.

The chain recombines TRBV27 with TRBJ2-5, with 8 bases aligning to TRBD2. This CDR3 has 15 amino acids. Germline CDR1 is MNHEY and CDR2 is SMNVEV (reference sequence). V trimming: 5 bases; J trimming: 2 bases; junction bases outside the gene matches: 7. The CDR3 region is CASSPPGLVQETQYF. The DNA of the CDR3 is TGTGCCAGCAGTCCCCCGGGACTAGTGCAAGAGACCCAGTACTTC.

This clone was seen a handful of times. Other nucleotide sequences from this sample produce the same CDR3. The chain is built from TRBV19 and TRBJ2-7; 7 positions agree with TRBD2. CDR1 and CDR2 (germline): LNHDA, SQIVND (reference sequence). The CDR3 contains 13 residues. J gave up 0 bases and V 4 bases, and 0 bases lay outside the gene matches. The CDR3 region has the DNA TGTGCCAGTAGTACGGGGGGCTCCTACGAGCAGTACTTC. Protein sequence: CASSTGGSYEQYF.

This chain joins TRBV11-2 and TRBJ1-2; 8 bases map to TRBD1. Losses at the gene ends were 5 bases for V and 7 bases for J; bases not matched to a gene: 9. CDR1 is SGHAT, CDR2 FQNNGV, per germline. CDR3 length: 14 amino acids. This CDR3 is CASSPRTGIFGYTF. CDR3 DNA: TGTGCCAGCAGCCCGCGGACAGGGATCTTTGGCTACACCTTC.